This is a list of T cell receptor beta chains from one sample in a study of shared clonotypes between healthy human individuals. Clones were read by immunoSEQ multiplex PCR, and TCRdb kept only the in-frame ones, dropping some. In the table there are approximately 2.3 million clones, 90% to 95% of which are singletons. The sequenced sample was naive CD4+ T cells from PBMCs. Every receptor here comes from a man younger than 30 in good health. Some clones in this sample may be carry-over from other donors' samples. Both conserved end residues are part of each CDR3. A D gene is named only where the DNA matches it firmly. Only part of the rows carry a size: once, few, many, or a class if the clone is expanded.

NA,NA,TRBV7-2,TRBJ1-1,CASSTDSWGNTEAFF,TGTGCCAGCAGCACCGACTCATGGGGGAACACTGAAGCTTTCTTT
NA,NA,TRBV7-3,TRBJ2-1,CASSSVGESSYNEQFF,TGTGCCAGCAGCTCTGTTGGGGAGAGCTCCTACAATGAGCAGTTCTTC
few,NA,TRBV6-1,TRBJ1-5,CASSEALAPLGQPQHF,TGTGCCAGCAGTGAAGCGCTGGCCCCCCTAGGGCAGCCCCAGCATTTT
NA,NA,TRBV28,TRBJ1-5,CASSTPTVPSNQPQHF,TGTGCCAGCAGTACACCGACAGTACCTAGCAATCAGCCCCAGCATTTT
NA,TRBD1,TRBV5-1,TRBJ1-2,CASSFGQGQLYGYTF,TGCGCCAGCAGCTTTGGACAGGGCCAACTCTATGGCTACACCTTC
NA,NA,TRBV7-6,TRBJ2-2,CASSLDREAGELFF,TGTGCCAGCAGCTTAGACAGGGAAGCCGGGGAGCTGTTTTTT
NA,NA,TRBV19,TRBJ2-1,CASSKGESGDNEQFF,TGTGCCAGTAGTAAGGGGGAGAGTGGTGACAATGAGCAGTTCTTC
NA,NA,TRBV28,TRBJ2-4,CASRKAGDIQYF,TGTGCCAGCAGGAAAGCAGGGGACATTCAGTACTTC
NA,NA,TRBV27,TRBJ2-1,CASRRILASAYEQFF,TGTGCCAGCCGGAGGATACTAGCCTCTGCATATGAGCAGTTCTTC
NA,NA,TRBV21-1,TRBJ1-1,CASSLGGGWQAFF,TGTGCCAGCAGCCTAGGGGGCGGATGGCAAGCTTTCTTT
NA,TRBD1,TRBV28,TRBJ2-5,CASSYRGEVQETQYF,TGTGCCAGCAGCTACAGGGGCGAAGTACAAGAGACCCAGTACTTC
NA,NA,TRBV28,TRBJ2-3,CASSERPWGTDTQYF,TGTGCCAGCAGTGAGCGGCCCTGGGGCACAGATACGCAGTATTTT
once,NA,TRBV5-1,TRBJ1-3,CASSFYGQGSSGNTIYF,TGCGCCAGCAGCTTTTACGGTCAGGGGAGCTCTGGAAACACCATATATTTT
NA,TRBD1,TRBV6-5,TRBJ2-7,CASSLGQGSFEQYF,TGTGCCAGCAGTCTGGGACAGGGTTCGTTCGAGCAGTACTTC
NA,NA,TRBV14,TRBJ1-1,CASSQSLNTEAFF,TGTGCCAGCAGCCAATCCTTGAACACTGAAGCTTTCTTT
NA,NA,TRBV28,TRBJ1-3,CASSFYRGNTIYF,TGTGCCAGCAGTTTCTACAGGGGAAACACCATATATTTT
NA,TRBD1,TRBV7-3,TRBJ2-1,CASSPRDRGNEQFF,TGTGCCAGCAGCCCAAGGGACAGGGGCAATGAGCAGTTCTTC
NA,NA,TRBV29-1,TRBJ2-5,CSVGGGARETQYF,TGCAGCGTAGGGGGAGGGGCCCGAGAGACCCAGTACTTC
NA,NA,TRBV30,TRBJ1-2,CAWTGERWGNYGYTF,TGTGCCTGGACAGGTGAAAGGTGGGGGAACTATGGCTACACCTTC
NA,TRBD2,TRBV6-1,TRBJ2-1,CASSLGLARNEQFF,TGTGCCAGCAGCCTAGGACTAGCCCGCAATGAGCAGTTCTTC
NA,NA,TRBV7-6,TRBJ2-7,CASSTDNGDSYEQYF,TGTGCCAGCAGCACCGACAACGGGGACTCCTACGAGCAGTACTTC
NA,TRBD1,TRBV27,TRBJ1-2,CASSPYYQTGTYGYTF,TGTGCCAGCAGTCCCTATTACCAGACAGGGACCTATGGCTACACCTTC
NA,NA,TRBV28,TRBJ1-2,CASSPPGDYGYTF,TGTGCCAGCAGCCCCCCGGGGGACTATGGCTACACCTTC
NA,TRBD2,TRBV19,TRBJ2-3,CASSIGLAGAGDTQYF,TGTGCCAGTAGTATAGGTCTAGCGGGAGCAGGAGATACGCAGTATTTT
NA,NA,TRBV27,TRBJ2-7,CASSLAFGEQYF,TGTGCCAGCAGTCTCGCCTTTGGCGAGCAGTACTTC
NA,NA,TRBV7-8,TRBJ1-3,CASSQQGYGNTIYF,TGTGCCAGCAGCCAACAGGGTTATGGAAACACCATATATTTT
NA,NA,TRBV30,TRBJ2-3,CAWSVGTGTDTQYF,TGTGCCTGGAGTGTCGGGACTGGCACAGATACGCAGTATTTT
few,TRBD1,TRBV19,TRBJ1-5,CASSIRDRGNQPQHF,TGTGCCAGTAGTATTAGGGACAGGGGCAATCAGCCCCAGCATTTT
NA,TRBD1,TRBV28,TRBJ2-2,CASSPQGARRAGELFF,TGTGCCAGCAGTCCCCAGGGGGCGCGACGGGCCGGGGAGCTGTTTTTT
NA,NA,TRBV5-1,TRBJ2-7,CASSFLATSTYEQYF,TGCGCCAGCAGCTTTTTAGCTACTTCGACCTACGAGCAGTACTTC
NA,NA,TRBV7-6,TRBJ1-4,CASSQGLGEKLFF,TGTGCCAGCAGTCAGGGATTAGGTGAAAAACTGTTTTTT
NA,TRBD1,TRBV7-2,TRBJ2-1,CASSLGGTGSNEQFF,TGTGCCAGCAGCTTAGGCGGGACAGGGTCAAATGAGCAGTTCTTC